These 26 T cell receptor beta chains originate from one sample sequenced in a study of blood T cell repertoires in COVID-19. Produced via immunoSEQ multiplex PCR; TCRdb's table is partial and in-frame only. This sample has some 140,000 clones; around 85% occur once, and the top ten carry about 18%. Sequencing was done on a sample of peripheral blood. The receptor source for this set is a woman older than 75 with acute or convalescent COVID-19.

The sample holds one count of this clone. V usage is TRBV23-1 and J usage is TRBJ2-3; D remains ambiguous. TRBV23-1 is an open reading frame, and its role is uncertain. The CDR3 runs to 12 residues. V was pared by 2 bases and J by 8 bases, with 8 bases between. The CDR3 DNA follows: TGCGCCAGCAGTCAAGGAGCTAGTACGCAGTATTTT. It encodes CASSQGASTQYF.

This rearrangement joins TRBV6-2 or TRBV6-3 to TRBJ1-2, with TRBD1 matching 9 bases. The CDR3 is 16 amino acids. Germline lookup yields CDR1 MNHEY and CDR2 SVGEGT. The trim removed 2 bases at V and 3 bases at J, leaving 7 bases unmatched. CDR3 sequence (DNA): TGTGCCAGCAGTTACCCGGGACAGGGAGCTTACTATGGCTACACCTTC. Translating it yields CASSYPGQGAYYGYTF.

This clone was counted many times. V gene TRBV15 combines with J gene TRBJ1-5, with 7 nucleotides matching TRBD1. The CDR3 loop spans 14 amino acids. The germline gives CDR1 LNHNV, CDR2 YYDKDF (reference sequence). The V gene end was trimmed by 4 bases and the J gene end by 2 bases; junction bases not matched to a gene: 2. The CDR3 DNA reads TGTGCCACCAGCATTGACAGGGGCAATCAGCCCCAGCATTTT. Protein product: CATSIDRGNQPQHF. Looking up the rest from reference TRBV15 and TRBJ1-5 gives the full variable domain: DAMVIQNPRYQVTQFGKPVTLSCSQTLNHNVMYWYQQKSSQAPKLLFHYYDKDFNNEADTPDNFQSRRPNTSFCFLDIRSPGLGDTAMYLCATSIDRGNQPQHFGDGTRLSIL.

This chain connects TRBV19 to TRBJ1-6, with D possibly being TRBD1 (6 bases). The V and J ends lost 5 bases and 7 bases respectively, with 12 bases between them. Looked up from germline, CDR1 is LNHDA and CDR2 is SQIVND (reference sequence). The CDR3 loop spans 14 amino acids. CDR3 residues: CASSFGQPNSPLHF. CDR3 DNA sequence: TGTGCCAGTAGTTTCGGACAGCCAAATTCACCCCTCCACTTT.

The chain uses TRBV6-5 and TRBJ1-5; D perhaps matches TRBD1 (6 bases). V was pared by 6 bases and J by 5 bases, with 11 bases between. Germline CDR1 MNHEY, CDR2 SVGAGI. The CDR3 spans 13 residues. The CDR3 loop is CASSAQGDQPQHF. CDR3 DNA sequence: TGTGCCAGCAGCGCACAGGGAGATCAGCCCCAGCATTTT.

V is TRBV27 and J is TRBJ2-3; D remains unclear. Trimming took off 5 bases at V and 0 bases at J, with 6 bases between the two ends. Germline V gives CDR1 MNHEY, CDR2 SMNVEV (reference sequence). The CDR3 is made up of 13 amino acids. CDR3 protein: CASSTFSTDTQYF. The CDR3 DNA follows: TGTGCCAGCAGTACATTTAGCACAGATACGCAGTATTTT.

This chain joins TRBV24-1 and TRBJ2-7; TRBD1 aligns across 9 bases. The junction had 15 bases not matched to a gene; V was cut back by 5 bases and J by 5 bases. This CDR3 spans 17 amino acids. Germline V gene data show CDR1 as KGHDR and CDR2 as SFDVKD. The CDR3 loop is CATSGGTGRALGHEQYF. DNA of the CDR3: TGTGCCACCAGTGGGGGGACAGGGAGGGCCCTGGGTCACGAGCAGTACTTC.

This CDR3 reads CASSPGTSGVEAQYF. The CDR3 DNA is TGTGCCAGCAGCCCCGGGACTAGCGGGGTGGAGGCGCAGTATTTT. The V gene is TRBV3-1 (or the pseudogene TRBV3-2), the J gene TRBJ2-3; 13 bases are a match to TRBD2. Looked up from germline, CDR1 is LGHDT and CDR2 is YNNKEL (reference sequence). The CDR3 covers 15 residues. Trimming took 4 bases from V and 10 from J; bases not matched to a gene: 8.

The V gene is TRBV5-3, the J gene TRBJ2-7; 7 bases match TRBD1. TRBV5-3 is designated an ORF whose function remains uncertain. The CDR3 extends over 17 amino acids. After removal of 2 bases from V and 6 bases from J, the junction contained 17 bases not matched to a gene. The CDR3: CARSFRTGELLSVEQYF. The CDR3 region has the DNA TGTGCCAGAAGCTTCAGGACAGGCGAACTCCTGTCGGTCGAGCAGTACTTC.

The gene calls are TRBV4-3 and TRBJ1-3, with D tentatively TRBD1 (6 bases). Germline V CDR1 and CDR2: LGHNA, YSLEER. This CDR3 spans 17 amino acids. Trimming cost V 0 bases and J 4 bases, with 16 bases left between them. The CDR3 nucleotides are TGCGCCAGCAGCCAAGATTTTCTAGGGGGTACAGGAAACACCATATATTTT. Amino acids: CASSQDFLGGTGNTIYF.

The chain combines TRBV7-2 with TRBJ2-2; no clear D gene. This CDR3 contains 14 residues. Germline loops: CDR1 SGHTA, CDR2 FQGNSA. Deletions cut 4 bases from V and 5 bases from J, with 11 bases between. In nucleotides, the CDR3 is TGTGCCAGCAGCTGGGCCAGTGAGACCGGGGAGCTGTTTTTT. This translates into CASSWASETGELFF.

The chain couples TRBV6-5 to TRBJ1-6; D unresolved. Looked up from germline, CDR1 is MNHEY and CDR2 is SVGAGI. The CDR3 is 16 amino acids. The ends were cut back, 4 bases at V and 0 bases at J, with 10 bases in the middle. CDR3 DNA: TGTGCCAGCAGTTTAAGTAGAAGCTCCTATAATTCACCCCTCCACTTT. Amino acids: CASSLSRSSYNSPLHF.

The V and J genes are TRBV7-9 and TRBJ1-1, with 7 bases identical to TRBD1. Germline V CDR1 and CDR2: SEHNR, FQNEAQ (reference sequence). This CDR3 is built from 15 residues. V gave up 2 bases and J gave up 1 base; unmatched junction bases: 4. DNA of the CDR3: TGTGCCAGCAGCTTAAGGGGACAGAGGAACACTGAAGCTTTCTTT. Encoded protein: CASSLRGQRNTEAFF.

This clone was seen more than once but under ten times. The J gene is TRBJ2-2, the V gene TRBV6-2 or TRBV6-3; 12 nucleotides agree with TRBD2. With 4 bases clipped from V and 1 base from J, the junction kept 4 bases outside the gene matches. CDR3 size: 17 residues. Looked up from germline, CDR1 is MNHEY and CDR2 is SVGEGT. The CDR3 sequence: CASSSPLAGGNTGELFF. For the CDR3, the DNA is TGTGCCAGCAGTTCCCCACTAGCGGGAGGGAACACCGGGGAGCTGTTTTTT.

The J gene is TRBJ1-1, the V gene TRBV7-9; unclear D gene. The V gene's germline CDR1 is SEHNR and CDR2 FQNEAQ (reference sequence). CDR3 length equals 12 residues. Trimming stripped 1 base from V and 10 bases from J, with 10 bases between. CDR3 protein: CASSLGDRGAFF. Written as DNA, the CDR3 is TGTGCCAGCAGCTTAGGAGATCGAGGAGCTTTCTTT.

The gene calls are TRBV19 and TRBJ1-5; TRBD1 might be the D (5 bases). Germline loops: CDR1 LNHDA, CDR2 SQIVND (reference sequence). This CDR3 has 15 amino acids. V lost 7 bases and J lost 6, with 19 bases in between. The CDR3 DNA is TGTGCCAGTACCGGGGGGGTGCTCGGGGGTCAGCCCCAGCATTTT. Its translation: CASTGGVLGGQPQHF.

This chain connects TRBV7-8 to TRBJ2-7; 10 positions match TRBD1. The CDR3 length is 14 residues. Trimming cost V 1 base and J 4 bases; bases outside gene matches: 1. Germline-derived CDR1 and CDR2 are SGHVS and FQNEAQ. CDR3 bases: TGTGCCAGCAGCTTAGGACAGGGGGCTTACGAGCAGTACTTC. Translation gives CASSLGQGAYEQYF.

The CDR3 protein is CASSSGLAGDFGDTGELFF. The CDR3 bases are TGTGCCAGCAGCTCGGGACTAGCGGGAGATTTTGGTGACACCGGGGAGCTGTTTTTT. V usage is TRBV7-2 and J usage is TRBJ2-2; 14 bases fit TRBD2. Germline V gives CDR1 SGHTA, CDR2 FQGNSA. V lost 4 bases and J lost 3; bases outside the gene matches: 10. The CDR3 contains 19 residues.

This sequence joins TRBV20-1 and TRBJ1-1; 7 positions match TRBD1. V dropped 3 bases and J dropped 1; count of bases not matched to a gene: 11. The germline CDR1 and CDR2 sequences are DFQATT and SNEGSKA (reference sequence). The CDR3 covers 16 residues. The CDR3 protein is CSASIGGDLRNTEAFF. The CDR3 DNA reads TGCAGTGCTAGTATAGGGGGCGACCTTAGGAACACTGAAGCTTTCTTT.

J is TRBJ1-2 and V is TRBV27; 8 bases are a match to TRBD1. The CDR3 has 15 residues. CDR1 is MNHEY, CDR2 SMNVEV, per germline (reference sequence). V lost 5 bases and J lost 4; bases outside the gene matches: 9. CDR3 residues: CASSQRQGWAYGYTF. CDR3 DNA sequence: TGTGCCAGCAGTCAGAGACAGGGGTGGGCCTATGGCTACACCTTC.

This sequence joins TRBV6-5 and TRBJ2-2, with D maybe TRBD1 (6 bases). This CDR3 spans 15 amino acids. Germline CDR1 MNHEY, CDR2 SVGAGI. V gave up 6 bases and J gave up 1 base, with 12 bases separating them. The CDR3 region is CASSLQGGNTGELFF. The CDR3 bases are TGTGCCAGCAGCCTACAGGGTGGGAACACCGGGGAGCTGTTTTTT.

The V call is TRBV6-5, the J call TRBJ2-2, with a weak D call TRBD1 (6 bases). The ends were cut back, 6 bases at V and 4 bases at J, with 12 bases in the middle. The CDR3 is made up of 14 amino acids. The germline V gene encodes CDR1 MNHEY and CDR2 SVGAGI. CDR3 in amino acids: CASSRGQFTGELFF. In DNA form, the CDR3 reads TGTGCCAGCAGCCGCGGACAGTTCACCGGGGAGCTGTTTTTT.

The sample holds many counts of this clone. The chain has TRBV7-8 and TRBJ2-3; D uncertain. Germline V gene lookup returns CDR1 SGHVS and CDR2 FQNEAQ. CDR3 size: 14 residues. Trimming took off 2 bases at V and 1 base at J, with 7 bases between the two ends. CDR3: CASSLKLGTDTQYF. CDR3 in DNA: TGTGCCAGCAGCTTAAAACTGGGCACAGATACGCAGTATTTT.

This clone was seen a single time. The V call is TRBV3-1 (or the pseudogene TRBV3-2), the J call TRBJ2-5, with 13 bases identical to TRBD2. J gave up 3 bases and V 6 bases, and 4 bases lay outside the gene matches. This CDR3 is built from 15 residues. The germline V gene has CDR1 LGHDT and CDR2 YNNKEL (reference sequence). The CDR3 DNA sequence: TGTGCCAGCAGATCCGGACTAGCGGGAGAAGAGACCCAGTACTTC. Amino acid sequence: CASRSGLAGEETQYF.

The chain joins TRBV19 to TRBJ2-2, with TRBD2 as a possible D gene (7 bases). Germline V gene lookup returns CDR1 LNHDA and CDR2 SQIVND (reference sequence). The germline V and J ends were trimmed by 6 bases and 0 bases, with 14 bases remaining between them. This CDR3 has 16 residues. The CDR3 bases are TGTGCCAGTAGACTACGGGGGGCTTCGAACACCGGGGAGCTGTTTTTT. Its translation: CASRLRGASNTGELFF.

The V call is TRBV6-4, the J call TRBJ2-5, with 8 positions matching TRBD1. The CDR3 is 15 amino acids. Per the germline V gene, CDR1 is MRHNA and CDR2 is SNTAGT. With V trimmed by 2 bases and J by 2 bases, 4 bases remained unmatched. The CDR3 DNA sequence: TGTGCCAGCAGTGACCCGGGGACAGGACAAGAGACCCAGTACTTC. This encodes CASSDPGTGQETQYF.